Here is one T cell receptor beta chain with its context. No antigen is known for it. Time point given: cycle 4 day 1 (C4D1), after about 6 weeks of nivolumab. Every patient experienced relapse after autologous stem cell transplantation, and brentuximab vedotin exposure varied. The CDR3 sequence is 16 residues long. Trimming stripped 5 bases from V and 0 bases from J, with 14 bases between. Germline V gene data show CDR1 as SGHTA and CDR2 as FQGNSA. Clones were read by immunoSEQ multiplex PCR, and TCRdb kept only the in-frame ones, dropping some. The table records approximately 27,000 clones, roughly 87% of them present only once. This record comes from a study of PD-1 blockade in classical Hodgkin lymphoma. Broader study findings: When set against healthy donors, newly diagnosed patients were reported to show lower baseline TCR diversity.

The sample here was peripheral blood mononuclear cells (PBMCs), taken before the fourth cycle of nivolumab. The chain couples TRBV7-2 to TRBJ1-3; maybe TRBD1 (5 bases). This clonotype was sampled from a human donor with classical Hodgkin lymphoma. In DNA, the CDR3 is TGTGCCAGCAGCCCCGACAGACTTCTCTCTGGAAACACCATATATTTT. Protein product: CASSPDRLLSGNTIYF.